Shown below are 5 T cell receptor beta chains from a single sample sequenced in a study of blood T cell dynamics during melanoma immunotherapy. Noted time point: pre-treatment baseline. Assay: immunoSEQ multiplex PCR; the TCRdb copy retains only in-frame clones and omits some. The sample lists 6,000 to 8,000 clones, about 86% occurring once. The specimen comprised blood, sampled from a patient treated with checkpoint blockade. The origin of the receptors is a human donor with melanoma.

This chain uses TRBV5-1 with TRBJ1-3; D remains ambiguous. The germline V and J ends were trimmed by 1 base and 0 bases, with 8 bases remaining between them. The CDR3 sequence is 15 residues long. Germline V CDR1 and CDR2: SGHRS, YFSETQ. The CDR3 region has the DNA TGCGCCAGCAGCTTGAACGGAGACTCTGGAAACACCATATATTTT. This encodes CASSLNGDSGNTIYF.

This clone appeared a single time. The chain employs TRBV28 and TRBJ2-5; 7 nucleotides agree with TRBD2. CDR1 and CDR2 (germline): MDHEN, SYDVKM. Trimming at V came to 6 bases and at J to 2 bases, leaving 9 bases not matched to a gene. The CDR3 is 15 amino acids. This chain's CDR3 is CASSPLGGGQETQYF. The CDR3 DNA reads TGTGCCAGCAGCCCCCTGGGGGGGGGTCAAGAGACCCAGTACTTC. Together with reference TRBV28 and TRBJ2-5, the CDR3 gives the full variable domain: DVKVTQSSRYLVKRTGEKVFLECVQDMDHENMFWYRQDPGLGLRLIYFSYDVKMKEKGDIPEGYSVSREKKERFSLILESASTNQTSMYLCASSPLGGGQETQYFGPGTRLLVL.

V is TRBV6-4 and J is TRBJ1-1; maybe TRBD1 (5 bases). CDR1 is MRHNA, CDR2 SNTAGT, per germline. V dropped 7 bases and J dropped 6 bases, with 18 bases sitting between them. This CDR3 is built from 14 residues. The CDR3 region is CASTRFRVEPEAFF. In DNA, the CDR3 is TGTGCCAGCACCCGGTTCAGGGTCGAACCTGAAGCTTTCTTT.

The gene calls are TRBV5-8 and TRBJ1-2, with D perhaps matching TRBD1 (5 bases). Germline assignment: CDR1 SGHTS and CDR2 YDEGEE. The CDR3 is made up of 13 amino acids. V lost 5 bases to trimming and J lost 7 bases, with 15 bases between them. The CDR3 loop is CASSPDGDFGYTF. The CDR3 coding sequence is TGTGCCAGCAGTCCCGACGGGGACTTTGGCTACACCTTC.

CDR3 region: CASSPWGSSGAYEQYF. The DNA of the CDR3 is TGTGCCAGCTCACCTTGGGGGTCCAGCGGAGCCTACGAGCAGTACTTC. J is TRBJ2-7 and V is TRBV18, with D perhaps assigned TRBD1 or TRBD2 (5 bases each). CDR1 and CDR2 (germline): KGHSH, LQKENI. The CDR3 extends over 16 amino acids. The V gene lost 3 bases and the J gene lost 2 bases, with 17 bases spanning the gap.